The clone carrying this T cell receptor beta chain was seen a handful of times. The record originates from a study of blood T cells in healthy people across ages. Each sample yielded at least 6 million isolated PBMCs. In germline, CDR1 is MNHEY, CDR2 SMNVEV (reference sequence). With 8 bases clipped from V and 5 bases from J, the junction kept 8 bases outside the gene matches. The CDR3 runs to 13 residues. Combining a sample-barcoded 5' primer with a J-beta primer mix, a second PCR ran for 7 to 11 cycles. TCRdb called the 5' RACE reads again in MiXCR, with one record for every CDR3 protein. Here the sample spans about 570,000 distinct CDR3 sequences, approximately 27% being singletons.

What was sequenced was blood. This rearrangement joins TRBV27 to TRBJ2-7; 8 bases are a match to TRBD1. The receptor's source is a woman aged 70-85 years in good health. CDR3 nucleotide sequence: TGTGCCAGCGAGAGCAGGGGGCGTAACGAGCAGTACTTC. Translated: CASESRGRNEQYF.